This TCR beta chain was sequenced for a study of tumor and adjacent non-tumor tissue in lung cancer. As concerns this clonotype: Because the CDR3 is missing its conserved closing phenylalanine or tryptophan, this is likely a read error.

A modified ARM-PCR protocol with three rounds of nested PCR amplified TCRbeta. MiXCR, applied by TCRdb to the multiplex PCR reads, yields one record per CDR3 protein. Altogether some 100,000 distinct CDR3 sequences are present, approximately 71% being singletons, with the ten largest covering about 40%. This sample's RNA came from whole unsorted tissue. V lost 2 bases and J 7 bases, leaving 15 bases between the germline ends. The CDR3 has 15 residues. The chain has TRBV12-3 or TRBV12-4 and TRBJ2-1, with D hard to call. Specimen: lung tumor tissue. This sequence was found in an older woman with non-small cell lung cancer. The CDR3 reads CASSLPLGFGNEQFY. For the CDR3, the DNA is TGTGCCAGCAGTTTACCATTGGGATTTGGGAATGAGCAGTTCTAC.